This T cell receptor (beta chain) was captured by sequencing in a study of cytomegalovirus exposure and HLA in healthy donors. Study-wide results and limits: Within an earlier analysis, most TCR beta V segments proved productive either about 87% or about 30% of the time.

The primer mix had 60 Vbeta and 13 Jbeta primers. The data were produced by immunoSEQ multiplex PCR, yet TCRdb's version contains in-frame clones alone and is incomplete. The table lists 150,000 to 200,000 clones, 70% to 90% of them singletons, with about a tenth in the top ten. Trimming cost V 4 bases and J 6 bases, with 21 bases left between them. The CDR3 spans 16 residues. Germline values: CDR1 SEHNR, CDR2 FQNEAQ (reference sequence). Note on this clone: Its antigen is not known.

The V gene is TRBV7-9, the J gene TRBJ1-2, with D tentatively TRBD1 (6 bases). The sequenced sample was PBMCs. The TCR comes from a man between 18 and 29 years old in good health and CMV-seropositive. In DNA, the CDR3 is TGTGCCAGCAGCTCCCTTTGGGACACTGATTCCGATGGCTACACCTTC. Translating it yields CASSSLWDTDSDGYTF.